A single sample is the source of the 13 T cell receptor beta chains below, sequenced in a study of blood T cells in healthy people across ages. Primers used in a second PCR of about 6 to 11 cycles were a sample-barcoded 5' primer and a J-beta primer mix. Each CDR3 protein gets one entry after TCRdb re-called the 5' RACE reads with MiXCR. The table lists around 710,000 distinct CDR3 sequences, 40% to 45% of them singletons, with 20% to 25% in the top ten. The sequenced sample was blood. These receptors were obtained from a woman aged 55 to 70 in good health.

In regard to this clonotype: A much larger clone differs by one base, so this may be a read error. V and J are TRBV29-1 and TRBJ2-7, with a weak D call TRBD1 (5 bases). The CDR3 has 13 amino acids. The ends were cut back, 7 bases at V and 7 bases at J, with 20 bases in the middle. The germline CDR1 and CDR2 sequences are SQVTM and ANQGSEA. CDR3 sequence reads: CSAHTGSYNEQYF. CDR3 coding DNA: TGCAGCGCACATACAGGTTCCTACAATGAGCAGTACTTC.

In this sample, this clonotype turned up a few times. The rearrangement uses TRBV5-1 and TRBJ2-7, with TRBD1 matching 9 bases. The ends lost 5 bases at V and 6 bases at J; junction bases unmatched: 9. Germline loops: CDR1 SGHRS, CDR2 YFSETQ. This CDR3 comprises 14 residues. The chain's CDR3 is CASSFQTGGSEQYF. The CDR3 DNA follows: TGCGCCAGCAGTTTTCAGACAGGGGGTTCCGAGCAGTACTTC.

In its sample, this clonotype was seen many times. V usage is TRBV7-9 and J usage is TRBJ2-5; weak D call: TRBD2 (5 bases). Germline CDR1 is SEHNR and CDR2 is FQNEAQ (reference sequence). The CDR3 sequence is 14 residues long. V gave up 1 base and J gave up 2 bases, with 8 bases separating them. The CDR3 sequence: CASSLDGGQETQYF. DNA of the CDR3: TGTGCCAGCAGCTTAGATGGAGGACAAGAGACCCAGTACTTC.

This sequence joins TRBV30 and TRBJ1-1; no clear D. Germline loops: CDR1 GTSNPN, CDR2 SVGIG (reference sequence). CDR3 length: 16 residues. V was pared by 2 bases and J by 1 base, with 17 bases between. The CDR3 nucleotides read TGTGCCTGGAGTAGAACAAGGAGCAGTAAGAACACTGAAGCTTTCTTT. Translation gives CAWSRTRSSKNTEAFF.

The V and J genes are TRBV29-1 and TRBJ2-1; unclear D gene. V lost 7 bases and J lost 6, with 7 bases in between. The CDR3 is 10 residues long. The germline V gene encodes CDR1 SQVTM and CDR2 ANQGSEA. The CDR3 here is CSAIGNEQFF. CDR3 nucleotide sequence: TGCAGCGCCATTGGCAATGAGCAGTTCTTC.

V usage is TRBV2 and J usage is TRBJ2-2; no reliable D call. V lost 8 bases and J lost 3, with 16 bases in between. The germline V gene encodes CDR1 SNHLY and CDR2 FYNNEI. This CDR3 is built from 15 residues. In DNA form, the CDR3 reads TGTGCCAGCGAGCACGCCCGGGTCGACACCGGGGAGCTGTTTTTT. The encoded protein is CASEHARVDTGELFF.

The sample holds a few counts of this clonotype. The chain carries TRBV11-2 and TRBJ1-1; 7 nucleotides align to TRBD1. Germline loops: CDR1 SGHAT, CDR2 FQNNGV. Unmatched junction bases numbered 4, after V lost 2 bases and J lost 1 base. This CDR3 region has 15 residues. The CDR3 DNA reads as TGTGCCAGCAGCTTACTGACAGGGACGAACACTGAAGCTTTCTTT. Protein sequence: CASSLLTGTNTEAFF.

The chain combines TRBV20-1 with TRBJ1-2, with no clear D. The V gene's germline CDR1 is DFQATT and CDR2 SNEGSKA (reference sequence). The CDR3 runs 12 residues. Trimming left V 6 bases short and J 7 bases short, with 15 bases between. For the CDR3, the DNA is TGCAGTGCAAAGGACTTGTTGAGTGGCTACACCTTC. It yields the protein CSAKDLLSGYTF.

Only a few counts were recorded for this clonotype. This chain connects TRBV20-1 to TRBJ2-3, with a weak D call TRBD1 (6 bases). V lost 6 bases and J 0 bases, leaving 13 bases between the germline ends. CDR1 and CDR2 from the germline V gene are DFQATT and SNEGSKA (reference sequence). This CDR3 comprises 14 residues. Here the CDR3 reads CSALRTVSTDTQYF. The CDR3 DNA sequence: TGCAGTGCCCTACGGACAGTTAGCACAGATACGCAGTATTTT.

About this clonotype itself: Its ends do not fully match the called genes, so a read error is possible. This chain links TRBV6-2 or TRBV6-3 with TRBJ2-3; D is ambiguous. CDR1 MNHEY and CDR2 SVGEGT come from the germline V gene. This CDR3 contains 13 residues. CDR3 nucleotide sequence: TGTGCCAACAGTTTAAAATTGCTAGGTACGCAGTATTTT. The encoded protein is CANSLKLLGTQYF.

This clonotype was detected only a few times. This chain joins TRBV6-5 and TRBJ2-1; no clear D gene. Germline values: CDR1 MNHEY, CDR2 SVGAGI. Trimming took 10 bases from V and 0 from J, leaving 10 bases between them. The CDR3 length is 13 residues. The CDR3 bases are TGTGCCACCGGCGGAAGCTCCTACAATGAGCAGTTCTTC. Its translation is CATGGSSYNEQFF.

V is TRBV9 and J is TRBJ2-3, with 8 bases fitting TRBD1. With V trimmed by 4 bases and J by 6 bases, 10 bases remained unmatched. The germline V gene has CDR1 SGDLS and CDR2 YYNGEE. CDR3 length equals 15 residues. The CDR3 bases are TGTGCCAGCAGCTCTTCTGCAGGGGGCGTCGATACGCAGTATTTT. It translates to CASSSSAGGVDTQYF.

This chain joins TRBV11-2 and TRBJ1-1, with no clear D. Germline V gives CDR1 SGHAT, CDR2 FQNNGV. The CDR3 is 15 residues long. Trimming shortened V by 2 bases and J by 1 base, and 11 bases separated the two germline ends. The CDR3: CASSLRNGGNTEAFF. CDR3 coding DNA: TGTGCCAGCAGCTTACGGAATGGCGGGAACACTGAAGCTTTCTTT.